The T cell receptor (beta chain) under discussion was sequenced for a study of T cell responses to AZD1222 COVID-19 vaccine. Study-wide background: Researchers grouped second doses given at about 4 or about 12 weeks into one pool.

With regard to this clone: The antigen is undetermined.

Clones were read by immunoSEQ multiplex PCR, and TCRdb kept only the in-frame ones, dropping some. The profile shows 100,000 or so clones, approximately 90% of them singletons. After removal of 6 bases from V and 0 bases from J, the junction contained 7 bases not matched to a gene. The CDR3 extends over 17 amino acids. CDR1 MDHEN and CDR2 SYDVKM come from the germline V gene. Overall study results and limits: Repertoires were obtained solely post-peak T cell response. The study found Spike-specific TCR breadth and depth rose after two AZD1222 doses. Seropositive at baseline were only a handful of AZD1222 recipients.

The clonotype was recovered from an adult in good health. V and J are TRBV28 and TRBJ2-2, with TRBD2 matching 10 bases. This sample comprised peripheral blood, obtained on day 0 of AZD1222 vaccination. The CDR3 loop reads CASSRFSGRSNTGELFF. The CDR3 coding sequence is TGTGCCAGCAGCCGATTTAGCGGGAGGTCGAACACCGGGGAGCTGTTTTTT.